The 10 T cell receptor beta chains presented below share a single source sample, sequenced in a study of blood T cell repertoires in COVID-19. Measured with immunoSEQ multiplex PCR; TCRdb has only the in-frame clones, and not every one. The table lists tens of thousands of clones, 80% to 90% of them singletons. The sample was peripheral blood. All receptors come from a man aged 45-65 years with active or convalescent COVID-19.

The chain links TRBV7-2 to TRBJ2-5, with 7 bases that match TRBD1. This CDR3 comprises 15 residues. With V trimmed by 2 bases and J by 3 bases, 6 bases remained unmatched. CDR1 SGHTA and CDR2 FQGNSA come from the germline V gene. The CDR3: CASSLNPTGKETQYF. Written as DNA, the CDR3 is TGTGCCAGCAGCTTAAATCCGACAGGGAAAGAGACCCAGTACTTC.

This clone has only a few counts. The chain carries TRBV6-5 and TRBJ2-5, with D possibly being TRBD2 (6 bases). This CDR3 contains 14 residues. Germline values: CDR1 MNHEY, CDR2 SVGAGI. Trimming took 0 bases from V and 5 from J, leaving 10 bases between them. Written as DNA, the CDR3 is TGTGCCAGCAGTTACTCTGGCGGGATGGAGACCCAGTACTTC. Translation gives CASSYSGGMETQYF.

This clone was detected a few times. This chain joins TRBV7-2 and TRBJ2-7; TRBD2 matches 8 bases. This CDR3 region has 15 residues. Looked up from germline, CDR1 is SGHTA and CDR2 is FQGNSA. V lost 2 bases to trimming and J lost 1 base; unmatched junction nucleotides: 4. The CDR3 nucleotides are TGTGCCAGCAGCTTATCTGCGGGGGGTTCCTACGAGCAGTACTTC. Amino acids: CASSLSAGGSYEQYF.

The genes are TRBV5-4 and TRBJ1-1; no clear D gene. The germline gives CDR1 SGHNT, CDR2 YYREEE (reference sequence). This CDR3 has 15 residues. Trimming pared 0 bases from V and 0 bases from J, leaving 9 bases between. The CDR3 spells CASSLGVQMNTEAFF. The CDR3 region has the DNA TGTGCCAGCAGCTTGGGAGTACAGATGAACACTGAAGCTTTCTTT.

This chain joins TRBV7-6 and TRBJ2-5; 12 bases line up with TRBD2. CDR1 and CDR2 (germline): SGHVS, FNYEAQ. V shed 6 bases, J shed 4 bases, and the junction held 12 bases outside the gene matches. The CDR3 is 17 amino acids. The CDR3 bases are TGTGCCAGCAGGCCCACTAGCGGGGGGATGTTGGGAGAGACCCAGTACTTC. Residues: CASRPTSGGMLGETQYF.

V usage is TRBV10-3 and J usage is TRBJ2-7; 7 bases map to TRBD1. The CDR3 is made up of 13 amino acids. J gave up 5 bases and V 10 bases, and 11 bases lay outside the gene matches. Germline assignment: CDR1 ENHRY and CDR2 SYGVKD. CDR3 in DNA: TGTGCCACCCACCGTAGAACAGGGGACGAGCAGTACTTC. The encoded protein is CATHRRTGDEQYF.

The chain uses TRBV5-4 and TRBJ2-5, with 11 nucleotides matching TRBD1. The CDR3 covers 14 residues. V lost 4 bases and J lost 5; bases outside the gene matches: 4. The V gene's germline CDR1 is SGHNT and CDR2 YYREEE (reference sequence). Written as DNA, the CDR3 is TGTGCCAGCAGCGGACAGGGGGCAGGGGAGACCCAGTACTTC. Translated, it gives CASSGQGAGETQYF.

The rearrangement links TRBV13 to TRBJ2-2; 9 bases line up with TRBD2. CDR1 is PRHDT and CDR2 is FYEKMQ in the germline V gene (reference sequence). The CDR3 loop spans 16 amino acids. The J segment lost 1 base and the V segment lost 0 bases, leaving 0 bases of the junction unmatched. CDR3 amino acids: CASSLGTSGNTGELFF. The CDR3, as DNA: TGTGCCAGCAGCTTAGGGACTAGCGGGAACACCGGGGAGCTGTTTTTT.

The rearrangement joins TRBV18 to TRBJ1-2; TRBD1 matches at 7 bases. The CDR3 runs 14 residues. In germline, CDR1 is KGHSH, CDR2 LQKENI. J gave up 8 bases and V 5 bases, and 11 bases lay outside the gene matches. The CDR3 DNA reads TGTGCCAGCTCAAGGACAGACAGGGCGGAAGGCTACACCTTC. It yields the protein CASSRTDRAEGYTF.

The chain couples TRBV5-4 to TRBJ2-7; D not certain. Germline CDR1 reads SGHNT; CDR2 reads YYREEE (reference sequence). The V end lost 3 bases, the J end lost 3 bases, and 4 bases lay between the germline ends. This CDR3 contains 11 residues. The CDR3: CASSSLYEQYF. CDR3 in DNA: TGTGCCAGCAGCTCCCTCTACGAGCAGTACTTC.